This T cell receptor (beta chain) derives from a study of OX40 agonist ivuxolimab in advanced cancers. At the level of the study: Patients undergoing dose escalation presented with hepatocellular carcinoma, melanoma, renal cell or head and neck cancer. Eligibility admitted prior anti-PD-1, anti-PD-L1 or anti-CTLA-4 therapy; about 39% had some.

As regards this clone: Its target is unknown.

Whole-study results and caveats: More expanded clones were found, on average, in CD8+ than in CD4+ T cells.

This CDR3 has 13 residues. Per germline, CDR1 MNHEY and CDR2 SMNVEV (reference sequence). Trimming removed 6 bases at V and 7 bases at J, with 12 bases between. Clones were sequenced by immunoSEQ multiplex PCR, and TCRdb holds only the in-frame ones, with some missing. The sample shows roughly 87,000 clones, 92% of them seen only once. This TCR was recovered from an adult with an advanced solid tumor such as melanoma, head and neck, liver or kidney cancer. The sequencing here drew on CD4+ or CD8+ T cells sorted from blood, taken in a trial of the OX40 agonist ivuxolimab. This chain uses TRBV27 with TRBJ2-2, with TRBD1 as a possible D gene (5 bases). The CDR3 here is CASSYSGNGELFF. The CDR3 DNA reads TGTGCCAGCAGCTATTCAGGGAACGGGGAGCTGTTTTTT.